This T cell receptor (beta chain) was documented in a study of blood T cell repertoires in COVID-19. Study summary: Collection of acute and convalescent COVID-19 samples took place in the United States, Italy and Spain. PBMCs, B-cell-depleted T cells, or T cells were the source of the cDNA or gDNA that made up the material.

The study drew participants aged roughly 18 to 95 years from under 30 US areas. Clinical histories supplied by participants themselves formed the basis of cohort assignment. Sequencing used immunoSEQ multiplex PCR; TCRdb keeps in-frame clones, though not all of them. The table has 200,000 to 250,000 clones, almost 90% seen once. The CDR3 has 16 amino acids. With 2 bases removed from V and 9 bases from J, the gap between germline ends came to 18 bases. Looked up from germline, CDR1 is SGDLS and CDR2 is YYNGEE. The sequenced sample was PBMCs or T cells enriched from blood (not recorded which). J is TRBJ1-6 and V is TRBV9; a weak D match, TRBD1 (6 bases). This clonotype was sampled from a woman aged 45-65 years with acute COVID-19. CDR3 nucleotides: TGTGCCAGCAGCGTGGAACCTACAGGGATCGGTTCACCCCTCCACTTT. Translated: CASSVEPTGIGSPLHF.